This T cell receptor (beta chain) derives from a study of shared T cell receptors in the human thymus. The V gene's germline CDR1 is WSHSY and CDR2 SAAADI. The CDR3 loop spans 18 amino acids. The trim removed 8 bases at V and 4 bases at J, leaving 16 bases unmatched. Produced via immunoSEQ multiplex PCR; TCRdb's table is partial and in-frame only. Among hundreds of thousands of clones listed, about 87% were seen once. These data also formed part of another study, on human thymus T cells.

This receptor was identified in a boy in the first two years of life with a congenital heart defect. This chain joins TRBV10-2 and TRBJ2-1; 11 bases are shared with TRBD2. Sequenced input: thymocytes. In nucleotides, the CDR3 is TGCGCCAGCTATGATCCCCCACTCGGACTAGCGGGTTACAATGAGCAGTTCTTC. It is translated as CASYDPPLGLAGYNEQFF.